This T cell receptor beta chain was captured by sequencing in a study of breast tumors, draining lymph nodes, adjacent tissues. Germline lookup yields CDR1 SGHTS and CDR2 YDEGEE. This CDR3 has 16 residues. J was trimmed by 3 bases and V by 4 bases; bases with no gene match: 9. TCRdb recomputed calls from the multiplex PCR reads with MiXCR, one row per CDR3 protein. Of 200,000 or so distinct CDR3 sequences listed, around a third are singletons. This clonotype came up many times. Its cognate antigen is unknown. Axillary draining lymph nodes of breast cancer patients supplied the node samples. Findings and caveats of the study: Tumors had less TCR diversity than lymph nodes, more than nontumor tissue.

The V call is TRBV5-8, the J call TRBJ2-5; 10 positions match TRBD1. This TCR derives from a female donor with breast cancer. Some clones in this sample may be carry-over from other donors' samples. Material for sequencing was axillary lymph node tissue. The CDR3 region has the DNA TGTGCCAGCAGCACCAGGGGACAGGGGCGAGAAGAGACCCAGTACTTC. Its translation is CASSTRGQGREETQYF.